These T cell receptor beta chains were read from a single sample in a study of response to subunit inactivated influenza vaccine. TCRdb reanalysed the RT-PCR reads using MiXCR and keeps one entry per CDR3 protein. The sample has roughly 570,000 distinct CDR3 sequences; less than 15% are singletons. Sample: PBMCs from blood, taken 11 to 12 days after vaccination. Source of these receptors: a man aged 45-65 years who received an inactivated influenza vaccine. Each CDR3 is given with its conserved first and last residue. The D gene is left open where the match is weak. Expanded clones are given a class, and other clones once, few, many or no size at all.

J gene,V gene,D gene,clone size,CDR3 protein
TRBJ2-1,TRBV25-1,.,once,CASSGGVGSQYREQFF
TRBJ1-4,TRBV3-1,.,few,CASSQPGTGNEKLFF
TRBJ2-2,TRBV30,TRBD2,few,CAWSPYLGLAGDNTGELFF
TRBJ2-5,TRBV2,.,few,CASSEDTWSRETQYF
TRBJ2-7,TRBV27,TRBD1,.,CASSLQGIVAHEQHF
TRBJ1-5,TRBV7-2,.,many,CASSLGGAQPQHF
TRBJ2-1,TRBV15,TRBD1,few,CATSRRGDRSSYNEQFF
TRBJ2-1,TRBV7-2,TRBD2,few,CASSHLGLAGANEQFF
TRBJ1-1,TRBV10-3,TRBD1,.,CAASGGIVNTEAFF
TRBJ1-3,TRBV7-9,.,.,CASSLSRINTIYF
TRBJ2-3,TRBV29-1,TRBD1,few,CSVEKTGDRADTQYF
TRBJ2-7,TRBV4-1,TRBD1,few,CASSQGGQGSYEQYF
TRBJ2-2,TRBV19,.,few,CASSIFQGPTGELFF
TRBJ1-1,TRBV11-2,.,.,CASSLKASNTEAFF
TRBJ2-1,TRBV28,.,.,CASSLSGALEQFF
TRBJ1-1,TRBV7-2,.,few,CASFPGLSNTEAFF
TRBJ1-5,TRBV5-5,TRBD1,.,CASSSSGGSNQPQHF
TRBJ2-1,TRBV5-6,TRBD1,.,CASSIGTGDYNEQFF
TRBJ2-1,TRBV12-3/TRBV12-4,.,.,CASSFPGRSYNEQFF
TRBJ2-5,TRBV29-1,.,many,CSVEIWGAETQYF
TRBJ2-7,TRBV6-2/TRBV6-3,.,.,CASIISGGKQYF
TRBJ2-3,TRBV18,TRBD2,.,CASSPLSGGPVGYTQYF
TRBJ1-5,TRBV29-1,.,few,CSAASFGDGDSNQPQHF
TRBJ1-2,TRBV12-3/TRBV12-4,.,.,CASTGVPGYGYTF
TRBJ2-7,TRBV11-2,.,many,CASSLLHRPPTYEQYF
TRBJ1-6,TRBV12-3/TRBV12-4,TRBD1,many,CASSLAGRGSPLHF
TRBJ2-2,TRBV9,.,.,CASSVASGFDGELFF
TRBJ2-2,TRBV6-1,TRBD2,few,CATGGTLLTGELFF
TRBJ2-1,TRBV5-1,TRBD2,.,CASSAAGGHSYNEQFF